This T cell receptor (beta chain) was recorded in a study of T cells in Graves' hyperthyroidism and ophthalmopathy. Germline trimming cut 6 bases from V and 8 bases from J; bases unmatched to any gene: 10. The CDR3 totals 15 residues. In germline, CDR1 is MNHEY, CDR2 SMNVEV (reference sequence). RNA transcripts provided the source from which TCR beta CDR3 regions were amplified. First-round RT-PCR with HTBI primers amplified the TCR CDR3 region. TCRdb reprocessed the multiplex PCR reads with MiXCR, giving one entry per CDR3 protein. The sample includes a few hundred thousand distinct CDR3 sequences, roughly an eighth of them seen just once. For this clonotype: No antigen is known for it.

Study outcomes and limitations: Expanded thyroid clonotypes (above 0.001) were mostly also found in blood.

This chain connects TRBV27 to TRBJ1-6, with 7 bases matching TRBD1. Sequencing was carried out using blood. The origin of this receptor is a woman between 18 and 30 years old with Graves' hyperthyroidism. The CDR3, as DNA: TGTGCCAGCAGGGGACAGAGACTATTGGATTCACCCCTCCACTTT. The encoded protein is CASRGQRLLDSPLHF.